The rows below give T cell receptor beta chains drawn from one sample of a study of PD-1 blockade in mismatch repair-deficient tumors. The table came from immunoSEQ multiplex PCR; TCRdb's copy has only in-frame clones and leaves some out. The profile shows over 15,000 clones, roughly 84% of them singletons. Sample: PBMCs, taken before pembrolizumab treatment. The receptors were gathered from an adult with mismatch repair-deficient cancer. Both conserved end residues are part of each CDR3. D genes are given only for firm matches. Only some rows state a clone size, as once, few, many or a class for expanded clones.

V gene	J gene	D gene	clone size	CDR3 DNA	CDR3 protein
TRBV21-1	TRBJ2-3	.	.	TGTGCCAGCGCGTCTAGCGGGAGTACAGATACGCAGTATTTT	CASASSGSTDTQYF
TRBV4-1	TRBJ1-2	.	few	TGCGCCAGCCACGGGCAGGGGATGTTAGGCTACACCTTC	CASHGQGMLGYTF
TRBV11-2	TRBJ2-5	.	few	TGTGCCAGCAGCTCAACCCGTGGGGCCCAGTACTTC	CASSSTRGAQYF
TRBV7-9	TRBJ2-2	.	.	TGTGCCAGCAGCTTACCTTCTTCCCAGGGGTTAGACTACGCCGGGGAGCTGTTTTTT	CASSLPSSQGLDYAGELFF
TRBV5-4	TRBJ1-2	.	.	TGTGCCAGCAGCTTGGGCGGGGCTAACTATGGCTACACCTTC	CASSLGGANYGYTF
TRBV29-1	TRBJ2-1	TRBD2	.	TGCAGCACAAAAAGGACTAGCGGGACTTACAATGAGCAGTTCTTC	CSTKRTSGTYNEQFF
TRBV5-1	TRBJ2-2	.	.	TGCGCCAGCAGCTTGACACCGAACACCGGGGAGCTGTTTTTT	CASSLTPNTGELFF
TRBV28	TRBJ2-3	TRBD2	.	TGTGCCAGCAGGAAATACGGACTAGCGGGAGATACGCAGTATTTT	CASRKYGLAGDTQYF
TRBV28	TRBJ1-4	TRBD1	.	TGTGCCAGCAGTTTTTTAGGGGGCGAGGATGAAAAACTGTTTTTT	CASSFLGGEDEKLFF
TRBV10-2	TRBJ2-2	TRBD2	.	TGCGCCACCAGAGAAACTAGCGGGAGTTCCGGGGAGCTGTTTTTT	CATRETSGSSGELFF
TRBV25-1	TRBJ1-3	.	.	TGTGCCAGCAGTGGGACGGTGAGGGGTTCCTCTGGAAACACCATATATTTT	CASSGTVRGSSGNTIYF
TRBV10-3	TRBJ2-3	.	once	TGTGCCATCAGTGAGAGTAGCGATACGCAGTATTTT	CAISESSDTQYF
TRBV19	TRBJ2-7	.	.	TGTGCCAGTAGTATAGAGGTTCGCTACGAGCAGTACTTC	CASSIEVRYEQYF
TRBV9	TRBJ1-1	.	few	TGTGCCAGCAGCCCCCGAACAGGGTTGAACACTGAAGCTTTCTTT	CASSPRTGLNTEAFF
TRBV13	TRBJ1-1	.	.	TGTGCCAGCAGCCAAATAACCTTGAACACTGAAGCTTTCTTT	CASSQITLNTEAFF
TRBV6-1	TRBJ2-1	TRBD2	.	TGTGCCAGCAGTGAAGAATTTGGGACTAGCGGCTCCTACAATGAGCAGTTCTTC	CASSEEFGTSGSYNEQFF
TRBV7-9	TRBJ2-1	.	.	TGTGCCAGCAGCTCCCGTGTCACCAGTGTGTCTTCCTACAATGAGCAGTTCTTC	CASSSRVTSVSSYNEQFF
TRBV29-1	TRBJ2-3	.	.	TGCAGCGGACAGGTGTCAGCTAGCACAGATACGCAGTATTTT	CSGQVSASTDTQYF
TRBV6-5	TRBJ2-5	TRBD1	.	TGTGCCAGCAGTTACTTCCGGGACAGGGCCCAAGAGACCCAGTACTTC	CASSYFRDRAQETQYF
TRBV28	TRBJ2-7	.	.	TGTGCCAAACCGACAGGCAACTACTACGAGCAGTACTTC	CAKPTGNYYEQYF
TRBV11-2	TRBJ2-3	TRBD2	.	TGTGCCAGCAGCCCGAGGACTAGCGGGAGCCCCTTGTATTTT	CASSPRTSGSPLYF
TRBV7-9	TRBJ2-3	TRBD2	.	TGTGCCAGCGTTCCTAGCGGGAGGTCTGATACGCAGTATTTT	CASVPSGRSDTQYF
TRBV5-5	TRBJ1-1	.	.	TGTGCCAGCAGCCCTAATAGACACTTGAACACTGAAGCTTTCTTT	CASSPNRHLNTEAFF
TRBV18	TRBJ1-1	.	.	TGTGCCAGCTCACCCAGAAGTGGGGGAAACACTGAAGCTTTCTTT	CASSPRSGGNTEAFF
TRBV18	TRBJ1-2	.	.	TGTGCCAGCTCACCACCGGTAGAGGGAGGCGGCTACACCTTC	CASSPPVEGGGYTF
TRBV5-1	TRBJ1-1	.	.	TGCGCCAGCTCGACCCGGGGCGAGAACACTGAAGCTTTCTTT	CASSTRGENTEAFF
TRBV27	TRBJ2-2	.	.	TGTGCCAGCAGTTTGTGGGCGGGAGCTTCAGGGGTGCTGTTTTTT	CASSLWAGASGVLFF
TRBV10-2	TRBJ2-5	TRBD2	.	TGCGCCAGCAGTGAAACCTCGGGGGGGGCCCAAGAGACCCAGTACTTC	CASSETSGGAQETQYF
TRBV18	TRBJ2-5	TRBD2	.	TGTGCCAGCTCACCACCTGGCCGGGAGGGTGAGACCCAGTACTTC	CASSPPGREGETQYF
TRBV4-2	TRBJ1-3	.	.	TGTGCCAGCAGCCAAGAGATATCGACTGGAAACACCATATATTTT	CASSQEISTGNTIYF
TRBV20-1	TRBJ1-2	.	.	TGCAGTGTTGGTAATCTCTATGGCTACACCTTC	CSVGNLYGYTF
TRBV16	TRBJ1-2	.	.	TGTGCCAGCAGCCATTTCCCTGACGGCTACACCTTC	CASSHFPDGYTF
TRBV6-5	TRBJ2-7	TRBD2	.	TGTGCCAGCAGCCGCGGGAGTTCCTACGAGCAGTACTTC	CASSRGSSYEQYF
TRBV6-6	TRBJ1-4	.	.	TGTGCCAGCAGTTACTCCGGAAAACTGTTTTTT	CASSYSGKLFF
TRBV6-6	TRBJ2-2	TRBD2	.	TGTGCCAGCAGTAAAGTAGCGGGCATCACCGGGGAGCTGTTTTTT	CASSKVAGITGELFF
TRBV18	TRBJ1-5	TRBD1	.	TGTGCCAGCTCACCCACAGGGGCTAGCAATCAGCCCCAGCATTTT	CASSPTGASNQPQHF
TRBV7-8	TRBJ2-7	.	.	TGTGCCAGCAGCTTTGCGACTAGCTACGAGCAGTACTTC	CASSFATSYEQYF
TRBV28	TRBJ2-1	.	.	TGTGCCAGCAGTACCGGGACAGCGGGGAATGAGCAGTTCTTC	CASSTGTAGNEQFF
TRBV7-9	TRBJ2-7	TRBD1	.	TGTGCCAGCAGTGTTACGGAGGGACAGGGGGCGACTGCATACTACGAGCAGTACTTC	CASSVTEGQGATAYYEQYF